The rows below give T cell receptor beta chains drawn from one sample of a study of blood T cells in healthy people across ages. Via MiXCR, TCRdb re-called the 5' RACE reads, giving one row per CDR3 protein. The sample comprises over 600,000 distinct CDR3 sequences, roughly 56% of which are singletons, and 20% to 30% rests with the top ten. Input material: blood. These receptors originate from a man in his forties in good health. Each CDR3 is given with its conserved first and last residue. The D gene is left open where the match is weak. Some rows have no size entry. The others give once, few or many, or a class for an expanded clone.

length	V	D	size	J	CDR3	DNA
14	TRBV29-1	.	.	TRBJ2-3	CSVELDGGTDTQYF	TGCAGCGTTGAGTTGGACGGCGGCACAGATACGCAGTATTTT
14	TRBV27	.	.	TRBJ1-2	CASGRGASSDGYTF	TGTGCCAGCGGCCGGGGGGCGTCAAGTGATGGCTACACCTTC
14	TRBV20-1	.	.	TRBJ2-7	CSARGTADPGTQYF	TGCAGTGCTAGGGGGACCGCCGATCCGGGAACCCAGTACTTC
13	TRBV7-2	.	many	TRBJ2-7	CASSLGVTYEQYF	TGTGCCAGCAGCTTAGGGGTAACCTACGAGCAGTACTTC
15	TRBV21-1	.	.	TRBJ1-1	CASSKTGTSGTEAFF	TGTGCCAGCAGCAAAACCGGGACATCCGGGACTGAAGCTTTCTTT
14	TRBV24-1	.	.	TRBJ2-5	CATSEAGLGETQYF	TGTGCCACCAGTGAAGCAGGGTTAGGAGAGACCCAGTACTTC
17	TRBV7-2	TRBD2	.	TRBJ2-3	CASSIHLAGGPTDTQYF	TGTGCCAGCAGCATACACCTAGCGGGAGGGCCGACAGATACGCAGTATTTT
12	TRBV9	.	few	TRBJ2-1	CASSHSGNEQFF	TGTGCCAGCAGTCATAGCGGCAATGAGCAGTTCTTC
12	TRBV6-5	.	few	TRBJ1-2	CASRNRNYGYTF	TGTGCCAGCAGAAACAGGAACTATGGCTACACCTTC
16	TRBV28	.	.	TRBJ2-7	CASSLNIKQQSNEQYF	TGTGCCAGCAGTTTAAATATCAAACAGCAGTCCAACGAGCAGTACTTC
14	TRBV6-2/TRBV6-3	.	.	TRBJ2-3	CASSLTWATDTQYF	TGTGCCAGCAGTTTGACCTGGGCTACAGATACGCAGTATTTT
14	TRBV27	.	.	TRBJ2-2	CASSYEVNTGELFF	TGTGCCAGCAGTTATGAAGTGAACACCGGGGAGCTGTTTTTT
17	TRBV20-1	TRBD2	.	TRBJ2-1	CSARDTGAGGSYNEQFF	TGCAGTGCTAGAGATACGGGGGCGGGGGGGTCCTACAATGAGCAGTTCTTC
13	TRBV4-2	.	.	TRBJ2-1	CASSQPIDNEQFF	TGTGCCAGCAGCCAACCGATAGACAATGAGCAGTTCTTC
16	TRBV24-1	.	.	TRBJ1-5	CATSDAPDHRVQPQHF	TGTGCCACCAGTGATGCCCCCGACCACAGGGTTCAGCCCCAGCATTTT
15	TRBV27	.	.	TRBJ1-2	CASSLRTASLGGYTF	TGTGCCAGCAGTCTAAGGACAGCCTCCTTAGGAGGCTACACCTTC
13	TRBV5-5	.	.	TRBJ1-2	CASSQDPLGGYTF	TGTGCCAGCAGCCAGGACCCGCTGGGTGGCTACACCTTC
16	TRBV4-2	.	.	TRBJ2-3	CASSQDRGIGTDTQYF	TGTGCCAGCAGCCAAGACCGGGGGATCGGCACAGATACGCAGTATTTT
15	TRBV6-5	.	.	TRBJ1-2	CASSLDPLLGYGYTF	TGTGCCAGCAGTTTGGATCCCTTACTGGGGTATGGCTACACCTTC
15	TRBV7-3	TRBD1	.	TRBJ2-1	CASSQTGSNYNEQFF	TGTGCCAGCAGCCAGACAGGGAGCAACTACAATGAGCAGTTCTTC
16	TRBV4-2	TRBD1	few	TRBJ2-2	CASSQTGTGNTGELFF	TGTGCCAGCAGCCAGACCGGGACAGGGAACACCGGGGAGCTGTTTTTT
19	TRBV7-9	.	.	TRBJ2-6	CASRHITGGFESGANVLTF	TGTGCCAGCAGGCACATCACAGGTGGATTTGAGTCTGGGGCCAACGTCCTGACTTTC
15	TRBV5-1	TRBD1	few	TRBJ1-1	CASSRARQGNTEAFF	TGCGCCAGCAGTCGTGCTAGACAGGGGAACACTGAAGCTTTCTTT
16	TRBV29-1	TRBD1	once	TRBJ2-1	CSVEDHPGGSHNEQFF	TGCAGCGTTGAAGATCACCCAGGGGGCTCCCACAATGAGCAGTTCTTC
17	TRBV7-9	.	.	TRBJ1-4	CASSPQPGTSTNEKLFF	TGTGCCAGCAGCCCACAACCGGGGACATCAACTAATGAAAAACTGTTTTTT
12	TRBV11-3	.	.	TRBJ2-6	CASSSRANVLTF	TGTGCCAGCAGCTCCCGGGCCAACGTCCTGACTTTC
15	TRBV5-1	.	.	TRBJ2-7	CASSLEEAGPHEQYF	TGCGCCAGCAGCTTGGAAGAGGCAGGGCCCCACGAGCAGTACTTC
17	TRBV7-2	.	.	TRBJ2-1	CASSLISQGLSVNEQFF	TGTGCCAGCAGCTTAATTAGTCAGGGCCTGAGTGTCAATGAGCAGTTCTTC
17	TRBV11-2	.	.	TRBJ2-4	CASSPLLNAIAKNIQYF	TGTGCCAGCAGCCCCCTCCTAAACGCTATAGCCAAAAACATTCAGTACTTC
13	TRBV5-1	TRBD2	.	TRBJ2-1	CASRLPGRGEQFF	TGCGCCAGCAGATTGCCCGGGAGGGGTGAGCAGTTCTTC
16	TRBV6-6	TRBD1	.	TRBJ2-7	CASSSDRGRVIYEQYF	TGTGCCAGCAGTTCGGACAGGGGGCGCGTCATCTACGAGCAGTACTTC
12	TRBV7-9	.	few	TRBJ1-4	CASSLGNEKLFF	TGTGCCAGCAGCTTGGGGAATGAAAAACTGTTTTTT
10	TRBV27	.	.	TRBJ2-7	CASISYEQYF	TGTGCCAGCATATCCTACGAGCAGTACTTC
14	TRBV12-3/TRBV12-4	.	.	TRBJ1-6	CASSPGRQNSPLHF	TGTGCCAGCAGTCCCGGTAGACAGAATTCACCCCTCCACTTT
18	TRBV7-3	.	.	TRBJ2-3	CASSLNAAGAGSADTQYF	TGTGCCAGCAGCTTAAACGCGGCGGGGGCGGGATCCGCAGATACGCAGTATTTT
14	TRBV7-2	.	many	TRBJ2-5	CASSLAGIQETQYF	TGTGCCAGCAGCTTGGCAGGGATCCAAGAGACCCAGTACTTC
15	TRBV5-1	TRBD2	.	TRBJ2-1	CASSIGSGRYNEQFF	TGCGCCAGCAGCATTGGTAGCGGGAGGTACAATGAGCAGTTCTTC
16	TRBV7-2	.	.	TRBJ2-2	CASTLMNIKNTGELFF	TGTGCCAGCACCCTAATGAATATTAAGAACACCGGGGAGCTGTTTTTT
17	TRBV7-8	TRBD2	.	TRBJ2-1	CASSLRRRGLAYDEQFF	TGTGCCAGCAGCTTAAGGCGGAGGGGACTAGCGTACGATGAGCAGTTCTTC
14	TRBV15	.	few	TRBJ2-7	CATSTFASLSEQYF	TGTGCCACCAGCACCTTCGCCAGTCTTTCCGAGCAGTACTTC
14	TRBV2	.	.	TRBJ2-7	CASSARDTAFLQYF	TGTGCCAGCAGTGCCCGGGACACGGCGTTCTTGCAGTACTTC
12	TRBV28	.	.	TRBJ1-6	CASGGGNSPLHF	TGTGCCAGCGGCGGTGGTAATTCACCCCTCCACTTT
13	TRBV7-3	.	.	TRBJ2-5	CASSLNPWETQYF	TGTGCCAGCAGCTTAAATCCGTGGGAGACCCAGTACTTC
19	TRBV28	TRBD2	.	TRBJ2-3	CASSDSSGLGSHSTDTQYF	TGTGCCAGCAGTGACAGTAGCGGACTAGGCTCCCATAGCACAGATACGCAGTATTTT
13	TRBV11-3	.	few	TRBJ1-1	CASSLNVKGEAFF	TGTGCCAGCAGCTTAAATGTAAAAGGGGAAGCTTTCTTT
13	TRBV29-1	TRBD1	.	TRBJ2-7	CSAIRGNSYEQYF	TGCAGCGCAATCAGGGGGAACTCCTACGAGCAGTACTTC
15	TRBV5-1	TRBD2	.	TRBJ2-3	CASTSSGGSTDTQYF	TGCGCCAGCACCTCTAGCGGAGGAAGCACAGATACGCAGTATTTT
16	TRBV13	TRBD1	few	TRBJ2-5	CASSKPGQGGGETQYF	TGTGCCAGCAGCAAACCGGGACAGGGAGGTGGAGAGACCCAGTACTTC
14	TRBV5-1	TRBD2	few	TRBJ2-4	CASSNSGGQDIQYF	TGCGCCAGCAGCAATAGCGGGGGCCAGGACATTCAGTACTTC
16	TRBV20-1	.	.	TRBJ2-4	CSARDERDTLKNIQYF	TGCAGTGCTAGAGACGAGCGGGACACCCTAAAAAACATTCAGTACTTC
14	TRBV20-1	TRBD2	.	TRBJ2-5	CSAQPPSGQETQYF	TGCAGTGCCCAGCCCCCTAGCGGACAAGAGACCCAGTACTTC
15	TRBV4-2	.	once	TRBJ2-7	CASSQLRGSSYEQYF	TGTGCCAGCAGCCAACTTCGGGGAAGTTCCTACGAGCAGTACTTC
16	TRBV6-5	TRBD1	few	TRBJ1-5	CASSPRTGVIVQPQHF	TGTGCCAGCAGTCCACGGACAGGGGTGATAGTTCAGCCCCAGCATTTT
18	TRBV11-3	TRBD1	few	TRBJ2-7	CASSPRPGTAMNSYEQYF	TGTGCCAGCAGCCCGCGTCCCGGGACAGCCATGAACTCCTACGAGCAGTACTTC